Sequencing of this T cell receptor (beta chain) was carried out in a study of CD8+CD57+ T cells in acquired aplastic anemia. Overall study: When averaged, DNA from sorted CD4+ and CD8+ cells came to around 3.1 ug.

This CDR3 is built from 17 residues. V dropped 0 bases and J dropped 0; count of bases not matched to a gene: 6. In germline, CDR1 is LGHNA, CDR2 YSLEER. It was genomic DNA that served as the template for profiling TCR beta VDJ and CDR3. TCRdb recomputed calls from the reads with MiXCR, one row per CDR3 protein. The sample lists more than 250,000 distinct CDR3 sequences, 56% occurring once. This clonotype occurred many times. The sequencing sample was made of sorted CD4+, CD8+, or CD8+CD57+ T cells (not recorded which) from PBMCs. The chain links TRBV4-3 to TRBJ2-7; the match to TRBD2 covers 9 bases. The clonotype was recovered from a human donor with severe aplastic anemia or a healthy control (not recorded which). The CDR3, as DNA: TGCGCCAGCAGCCAAGATTTGCTAGCGGGGTCCTCCTACGAGCAGTACTTC. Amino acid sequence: CASSQDLLAGSSYEQYF.